This record concerns one T cell receptor (beta chain) sequence. This CDR3 spans 11 amino acids. This record comes from a study of shared clonotypes between healthy human individuals. Only in-frame clones appear in the TCRdb table, and some are missing; sequencing was by immunoSEQ multiplex PCR. Of hundreds of thousands of clones in the sample, over 90% were seen once. Cells designated naive CD8 were CD45RO-negative and were positively selected for CCR7, with terminally differentiated effector memory CD45RA+ cells excluded. The TCR originated in a man younger than 45 in good health. The specimen sequenced was naive CD8+ T cells sorted from blood. The chain recombines TRBV21-1 with TRBJ2-7; the table's TRBD2 call for D was not verified on the DNA. TRBV21-1 is shown as a pseudogene. The CDR3 DNA follows: TGTGCCCTTCGGGATGTCTACGAGCAGTACTTC. Protein sequence: CALRDVYEQYF.